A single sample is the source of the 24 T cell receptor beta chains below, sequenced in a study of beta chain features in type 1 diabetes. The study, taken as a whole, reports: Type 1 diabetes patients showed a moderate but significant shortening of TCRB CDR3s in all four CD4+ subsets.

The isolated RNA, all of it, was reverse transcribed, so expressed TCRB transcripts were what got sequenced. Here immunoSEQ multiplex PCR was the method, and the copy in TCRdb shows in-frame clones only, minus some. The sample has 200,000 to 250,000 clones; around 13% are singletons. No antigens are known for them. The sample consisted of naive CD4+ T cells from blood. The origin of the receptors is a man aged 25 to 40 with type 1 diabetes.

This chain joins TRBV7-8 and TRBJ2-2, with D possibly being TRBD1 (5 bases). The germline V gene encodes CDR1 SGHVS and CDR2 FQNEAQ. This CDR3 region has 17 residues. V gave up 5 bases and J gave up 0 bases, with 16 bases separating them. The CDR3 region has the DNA TGTGCCAGCAGCCAAGGGCGGAGACAGACGAACACCGGGGAGCTGTTTTTT. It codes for CASSQGRRQTNTGELFF. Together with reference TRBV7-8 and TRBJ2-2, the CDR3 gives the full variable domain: GAGVSQSPRYKVAKRGQDVALRCDPISGHVSLFWYQQALGQGPEFLTYFQNEAQLDKSGLPSDRFFAERPEGSVSTLKIQRTQQEDSAVYLCASSQGRRQTNTGELFFGEGSRLTVL.

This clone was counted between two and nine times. CDR3: CASSFVSDQETQYF. CDR3 sequence (DNA): TGTGCCAGCAGCTTTGTCTCAGACCAAGAGACCCAGTACTTC. The chain is built from TRBV5-4 and TRBJ2-5; D not resolved. This CDR3 spans 14 amino acids. The germline CDR1 and CDR2 sequences are SGHNT and YYREEE (reference sequence). Trimming took 2 bases from V and 0 from J, leaving 8 bases between them.

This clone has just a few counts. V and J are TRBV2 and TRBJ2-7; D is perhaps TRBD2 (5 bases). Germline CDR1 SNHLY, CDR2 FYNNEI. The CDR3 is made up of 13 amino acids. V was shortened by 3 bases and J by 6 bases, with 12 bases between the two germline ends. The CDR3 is CASSDIEAGEQYF. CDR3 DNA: TGTGCCAGCAGTGACATTGAGGCGGGCGAGCAGTACTTC.

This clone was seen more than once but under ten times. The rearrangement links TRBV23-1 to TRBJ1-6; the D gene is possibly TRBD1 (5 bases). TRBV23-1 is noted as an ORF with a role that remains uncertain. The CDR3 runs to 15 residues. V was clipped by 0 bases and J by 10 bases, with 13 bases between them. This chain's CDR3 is CASSQSVRVRSPLHF. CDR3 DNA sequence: TGCGCCAGCAGTCAATCGGTCAGGGTGCGCTCACCCCTCCACTTT.

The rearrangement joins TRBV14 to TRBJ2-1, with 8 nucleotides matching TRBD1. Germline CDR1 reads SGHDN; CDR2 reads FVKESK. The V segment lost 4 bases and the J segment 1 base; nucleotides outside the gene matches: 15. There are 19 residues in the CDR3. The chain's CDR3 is CASSPLRGTGRGSYNEQFF. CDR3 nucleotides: TGTGCCAGCAGCCCACTTCGGGGGACAGGTCGAGGGTCCTACAATGAGCAGTTCTTC.

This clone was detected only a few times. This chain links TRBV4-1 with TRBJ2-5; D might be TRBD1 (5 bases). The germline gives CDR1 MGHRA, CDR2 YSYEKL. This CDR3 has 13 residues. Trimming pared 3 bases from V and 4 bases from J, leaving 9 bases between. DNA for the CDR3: TGCGCCAGCAGCCACACAGGTCCAGAGACCCAGTACTTC. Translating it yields CASSHTGPETQYF.

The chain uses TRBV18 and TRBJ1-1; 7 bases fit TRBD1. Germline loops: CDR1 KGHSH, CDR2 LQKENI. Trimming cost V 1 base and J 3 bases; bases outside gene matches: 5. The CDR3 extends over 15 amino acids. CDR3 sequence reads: CASSPQRGLDTEAFF. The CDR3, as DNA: TGTGCCAGCTCACCACAGAGGGGGCTAGACACTGAAGCTTTCTTT.

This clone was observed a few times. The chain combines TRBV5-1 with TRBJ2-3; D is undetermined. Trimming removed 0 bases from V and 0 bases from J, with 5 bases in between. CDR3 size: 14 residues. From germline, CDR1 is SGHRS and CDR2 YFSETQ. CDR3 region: CASSLDGSTDTQYF. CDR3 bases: TGCGCCAGCAGCTTGGACGGGAGCACAGATACGCAGTATTTT. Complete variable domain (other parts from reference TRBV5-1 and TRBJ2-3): KAGVTQTPRYLIKTRGQQVTLSCSPISGHRSVSWYQQTPGQGLQFLFEYFSETQRNKGNFPGRFSGRQFSNSRSEMNVSTLELGDSALYLCASSLDGSTDTQYFGPGTRLTVL.

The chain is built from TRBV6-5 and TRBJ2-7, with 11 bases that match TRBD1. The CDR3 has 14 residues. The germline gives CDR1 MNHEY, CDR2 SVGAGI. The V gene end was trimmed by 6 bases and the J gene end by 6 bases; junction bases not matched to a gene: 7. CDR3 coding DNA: TGTGCCAGCAGACCGGACAGGGGGCTTGGCGAGCAGTACTTC. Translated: CASRPDRGLGEQYF.

The CDR3, as DNA: TGTGCCAGCAGCCCCTTTGGGGGGGTGGCAGGAAAACTGTTTTTT. It is translated as CASSPFGGVAGKLFF. The chain recombines TRBV7-6 with TRBJ1-4; perhaps TRBD1 as D (5 bases). The CDR3 has 15 residues. The germline CDR1 and CDR2 sequences are SGHVS and FNYEAQ. V lost 5 bases to trimming and J lost 10 bases, with 20 bases between them.

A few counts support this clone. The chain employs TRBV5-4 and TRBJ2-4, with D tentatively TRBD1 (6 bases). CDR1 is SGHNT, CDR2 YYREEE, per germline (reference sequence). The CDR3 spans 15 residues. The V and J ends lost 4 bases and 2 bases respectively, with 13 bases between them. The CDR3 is CASSLPGVSKNIQYF. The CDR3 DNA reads TGTGCCAGCAGCCTACCAGGGGTTTCCAAAAACATTCAGTACTTC.

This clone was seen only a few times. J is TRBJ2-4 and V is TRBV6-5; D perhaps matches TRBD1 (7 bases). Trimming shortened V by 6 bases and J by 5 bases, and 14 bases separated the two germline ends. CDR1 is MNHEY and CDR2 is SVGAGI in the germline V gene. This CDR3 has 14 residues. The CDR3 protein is CASSRAGQQNIQYF. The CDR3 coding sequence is TGTGCCAGCAGCCGCGCGGGACAGCAAAACATTCAGTACTTC.

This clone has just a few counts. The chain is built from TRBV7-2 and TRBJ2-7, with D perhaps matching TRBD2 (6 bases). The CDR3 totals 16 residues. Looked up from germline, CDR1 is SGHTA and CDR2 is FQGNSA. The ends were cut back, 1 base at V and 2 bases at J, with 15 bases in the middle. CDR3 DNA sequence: TGTGCCAGCAGCTTAGTGGGGGGTGGGGATCCCTACGAGCAGTACTTC. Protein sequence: CASSLVGGGDPYEQYF.

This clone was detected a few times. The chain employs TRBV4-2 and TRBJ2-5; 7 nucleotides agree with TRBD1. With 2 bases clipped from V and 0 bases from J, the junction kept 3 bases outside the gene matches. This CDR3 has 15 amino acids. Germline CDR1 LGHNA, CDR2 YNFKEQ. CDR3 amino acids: CASSQLGTDQETQYF. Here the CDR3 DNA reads TGTGCCAGCAGCCAACTTGGGACAGACCAAGAGACCCAGTACTTC.

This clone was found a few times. CDR3 sequence: CAWSPSYEQYF. The DNA for the CDR3 is TGTGCCTGGAGTCCGTCCTACGAGCAGTACTTC. The rearrangement uses TRBV30 and TRBJ2-7; D gene uncertain. There are 11 residues in the CDR3. From germline, CDR1 is GTSNPN and CDR2 SVGIG (reference sequence). Trimming stripped 2 bases from V and 1 base from J, with 3 bases between.

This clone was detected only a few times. The DNA for the CDR3 is TGCAGCGTTTGGCGGGGCGCCTACAATGAGCAGTTCTTC. Translated, it gives CSVWRGAYNEQFF. This chain joins TRBV29-1 and TRBJ2-1; D is perhaps TRBD2 (6 bases). Germline CDR1 reads SQVTM; CDR2 reads ANQGSEA. There are 13 residues in the CDR3. With 5 bases removed from V and 2 bases from J, the gap between germline ends came to 10 bases.

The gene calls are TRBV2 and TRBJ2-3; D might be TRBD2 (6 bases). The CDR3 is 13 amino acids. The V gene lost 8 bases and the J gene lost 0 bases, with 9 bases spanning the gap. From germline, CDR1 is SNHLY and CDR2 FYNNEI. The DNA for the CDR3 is TGTGCCAGCGGCGGGGAGAGCACAGATACGCAGTATTTT. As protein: CASGGESTDTQYF. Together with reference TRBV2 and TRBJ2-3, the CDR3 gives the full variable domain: EPEVTQTPSHQVTQMGQEVILRCVPISNHLYFYWYRQILGQKVEFLVSFYNNEISEKSEIFDDQFSVERPDGSNFTLKIRSTKLEDSAMYFCASGGESTDTQYFGPGTRLTVL.

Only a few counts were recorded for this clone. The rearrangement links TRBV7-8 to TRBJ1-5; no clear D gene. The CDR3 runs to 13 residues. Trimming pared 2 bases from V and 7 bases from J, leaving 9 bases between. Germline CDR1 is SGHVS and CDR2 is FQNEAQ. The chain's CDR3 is CASSLFEEQPQHF. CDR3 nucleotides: TGTGCCAGCAGCTTATTCGAGGAACAGCCCCAGCATTTT. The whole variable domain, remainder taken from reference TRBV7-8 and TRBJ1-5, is GAGVSQSPRYKVAKRGQDVALRCDPISGHVSLFWYQQALGQGPEFLTYFQNEAQLDKSGLPSDRFFAERPEGSVSTLKIQRTQQEDSAVYLCASSLFEEQPQHFGDGTRLSIL.

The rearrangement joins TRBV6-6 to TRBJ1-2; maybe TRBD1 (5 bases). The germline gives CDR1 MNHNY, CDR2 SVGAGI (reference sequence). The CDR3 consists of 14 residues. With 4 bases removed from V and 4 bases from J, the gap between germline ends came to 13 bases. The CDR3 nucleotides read TGTGCCAGCAGTTTAGGACAAAATTCCTATGGCTACACCTTC. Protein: CASSLGQNSYGYTF.

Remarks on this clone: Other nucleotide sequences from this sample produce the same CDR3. The CDR3 is CASSPRLAGGTDTQYF. CDR3 DNA sequence: TGTGCCAGCTCACCACGGCTAGCGGGGGGCACAGATACGCAGTATTTT. This sequence joins TRBV18 and TRBJ2-3; 10 nucleotides align to TRBD2. After removal of 1 base from V and 1 base from J, the junction contained 2 bases not matched to a gene. The CDR3 consists of 16 residues. Germline CDR1 is KGHSH and CDR2 is LQKENI.

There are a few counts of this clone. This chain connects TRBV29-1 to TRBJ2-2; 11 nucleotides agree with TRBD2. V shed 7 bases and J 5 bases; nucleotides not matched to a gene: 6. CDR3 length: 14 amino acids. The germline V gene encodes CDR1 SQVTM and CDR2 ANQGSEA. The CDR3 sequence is CSAVLAGATGELFF. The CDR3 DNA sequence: TGCAGCGCAGTACTAGCGGGAGCTACCGGGGAGCTGTTTTTT.

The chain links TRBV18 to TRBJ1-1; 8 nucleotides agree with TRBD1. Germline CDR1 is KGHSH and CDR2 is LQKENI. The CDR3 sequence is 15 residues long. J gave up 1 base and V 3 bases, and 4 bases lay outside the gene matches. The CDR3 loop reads CASSPQTGENTEAFF. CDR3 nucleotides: TGTGCCAGCTCACCCCAGACAGGGGAGAACACTGAAGCTTTCTTT. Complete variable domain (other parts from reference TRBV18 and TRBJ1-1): NAGVMQNPRHLVRRRGQEARLRCSPMKGHSHVYWYRQLPEEGLKFMVYLQKENIIDESGMPKERFSAEFPKEGPSILRIQQVVRGDSAAYFCASSPQTGENTEAFFGQGTRLTVV.

The CDR3 DNA reads TGTGCCAGCAGTTACTCGTCGGGAGGGGGGGAGACCCAGTACTTC. It translates to CASSYSSGGGETQYF. This chain links TRBV6-5 with TRBJ2-5, with 8 bases aligning to TRBD2. Trimming cost V 0 bases and J 5 bases; bases outside gene matches: 5. The germline CDR1 and CDR2 sequences are MNHEY and SVGAGI. The CDR3 is 15 residues long.

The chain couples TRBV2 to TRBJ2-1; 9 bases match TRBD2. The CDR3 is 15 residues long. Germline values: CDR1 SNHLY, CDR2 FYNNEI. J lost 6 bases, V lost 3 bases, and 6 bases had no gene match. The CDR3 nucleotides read TGTGCCAGCAGTGACCCAGTGGGACTAGCCAATGAGCAGTTCTTC. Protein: CASSDPVGLANEQFF.